This T cell receptor (beta chain) came from a study of OX40 agonist ivuxolimab in advanced cancers. Regarding the research as a whole: Ivuxolimab was an agonistic, fully human IgG2 monoclonal antibody directed against OX40 (CD134), a costimulatory receptor. The paper reports the monotherapy dose-escalation portion (N of about 52 patients) of the phase I ivuxolimab trial. The dose-escalation cohort was over 70% male with a mean age of about 58 years, ranging from roughly 23 to 79. Patients were allowed to have had prior anti-PD-1, anti-PD-L1 or anti-CTLA-4 therapy, and approximately 41% of the dose-escalation patients had previously received checkpoint inhibitors. Three dose-escalation patients achieved partial responses, one with hepatocellular carcinoma and two with cutaneous melanoma. Peripheral TCRbeta sequencing was intended to test whether TCR sequence diversity was altered and clonal T-cell expansion was caused by ivuxolimab. Intravenous ivuxolimab was administered to patients every 2 weeks at six dose levels: 0.01, 0.1, 0.3, 1.5, 3 and 10 mg/kg. Of the 50 or so patients in dose escalation, some 20 had hepatocellular carcinoma, some 15 had melanoma, 9 had renal cell carcinoma and 9 had head and neck cancer. The paper as a whole reports these results and caveats: On average, CD8+ T cells showed more expanded clones than CD4+ T cells after ivuxolimab. The antigen specificity of the peripheral T cells that underwent clonal expansion was not determined. At doses of 0.1 to 3.0 mg/kg, clonal expansion of both CD4+ and CD8+ blood T cells was observed from baseline to week 6. In the 0.1-3.0 mg/kg groups, partial responders had among the lowest normalized peripheral clonal expansion, particularly in CD8+ T cells. Low levels of normalized T-cell clonal expansion were also seen in some patients who did not respond.

Genomic DNA was isolated from the sorted cells so that the TCRbeta CDR3 region could be sequenced. The immunoSEQ Assay was used to sequence the TCRbeta CDR3 regions. Sourced from immuneACCESS, this table was stored by TCRdb with only in-frame sequences that have V and J called. A share of the clones is absent; for the studies checked, an unresolved V gene accounts for under half, and the remainder has no known explanation. Within this sample are some 19,000 clones, with about 82% of them counted one time only. The top ten constitute 20% to 30% of the sample. Worth noting for this clone: Its antigen is currently not known. Base qualities were left out, and no much larger clone turns up one base away.

The trial excluded patients who had a history of autoimmune disease or were on systemic immunosuppression. Peripheral blood for TCR sequencing was collected from all dose cohorts at baseline, on cycle 4 day 1, and on cycle 7 day 1. The samples were drawn from a first-in-human, open-label, multicenter phase I dose-escalation trial of ivuxolimab. Adults with locally advanced or metastatic melanoma, renal cell, hepatocellular, or head and neck squamous cell carcinoma were enrolled in the trial. Before TCR sequencing, CD4+ T cells and CD8+ T cells were sorted from peripheral blood as separate populations. The V and J ends are trimmed by 8 bases and 8 bases, leaving 24 bases between them. CDR1 is given as KGHSH and CDR2 as LQKENI, both from the germline V gene. The CDR3 runs 15 amino acids, cysteine and phenylalanine included. Left in the record is the CDR3 DNA by itself, 45 bases read in frame from the first base.

The specimen was CD4+ or CD8+ T cells sorted from blood, collected in a trial of the OX40 agonist ivuxolimab. The chain links TRBV18 with TRBJ1-2; no D gene can be assigned with confidence. This sequence originates from an adult with an advanced solid tumor such as melanoma, head and neck, liver or kidney cancer. Here is the DNA: TGTGCCAGCCTCTCCCCTAAGGACGGAGATGAGGGCTACACCTTC. Its translation reads: CASLSPKDGDEGYTF.